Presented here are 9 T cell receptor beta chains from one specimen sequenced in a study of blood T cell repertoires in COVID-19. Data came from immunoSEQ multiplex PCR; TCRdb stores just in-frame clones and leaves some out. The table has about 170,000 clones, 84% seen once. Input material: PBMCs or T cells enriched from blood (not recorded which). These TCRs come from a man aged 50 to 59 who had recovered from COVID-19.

This CDR3 is CASSPQGALDGYTF. The CDR3 bases are TGTGCCAGCAGCCCACAGGGGGCGCTGGATGGCTACACCTTC. The genes are TRBV7-3 and TRBJ1-2; TRBD1 agrees at 9 bases. CDR1 and CDR2 (germline): SGHTA, FQGTGA. This CDR3 has 14 residues. The V gene end was trimmed by 5 bases and the J gene end by 6 bases; junction bases not matched to a gene: 7.

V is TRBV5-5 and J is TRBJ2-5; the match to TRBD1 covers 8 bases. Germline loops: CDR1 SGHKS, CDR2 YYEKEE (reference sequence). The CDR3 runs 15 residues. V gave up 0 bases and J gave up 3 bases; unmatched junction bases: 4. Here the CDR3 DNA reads TGTGCCAGCAGCTTGGTTCCAGGGGGCGAAGAGACCCAGTACTTC. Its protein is CASSLVPGGEETQYF.

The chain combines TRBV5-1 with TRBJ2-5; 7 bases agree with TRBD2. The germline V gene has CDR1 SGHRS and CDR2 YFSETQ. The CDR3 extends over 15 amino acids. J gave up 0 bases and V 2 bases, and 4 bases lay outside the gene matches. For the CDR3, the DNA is TGCGCCAGCAGCTTAGCGGGGCTACACCAAGAGACCCAGTACTTC. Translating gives CASSLAGLHQETQYF.

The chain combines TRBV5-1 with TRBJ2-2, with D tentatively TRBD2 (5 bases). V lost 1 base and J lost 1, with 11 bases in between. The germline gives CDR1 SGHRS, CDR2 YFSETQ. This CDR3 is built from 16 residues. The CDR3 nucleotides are TGCGCCAGCAGCTTGAACGGGATGGGGAACACCGGGGAGCTGTTTTTT. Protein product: CASSLNGMGNTGELFF.

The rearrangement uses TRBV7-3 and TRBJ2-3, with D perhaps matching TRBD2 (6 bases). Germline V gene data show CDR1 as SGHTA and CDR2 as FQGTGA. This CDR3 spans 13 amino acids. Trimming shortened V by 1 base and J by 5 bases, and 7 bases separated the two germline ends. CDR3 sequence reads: CASSLRRGDTQYF. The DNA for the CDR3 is TGTGCCAGCAGCTTAAGGAGGGGAGATACGCAGTATTTT.

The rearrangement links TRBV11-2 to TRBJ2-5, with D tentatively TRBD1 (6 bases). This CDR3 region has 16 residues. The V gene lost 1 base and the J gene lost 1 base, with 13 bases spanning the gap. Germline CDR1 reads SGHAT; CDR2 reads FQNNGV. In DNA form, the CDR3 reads TGTGCCAGCAGCTTAGTAGGGGGACGGTTCCAAGAGACCCAGTACTTC. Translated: CASSLVGGRFQETQYF.

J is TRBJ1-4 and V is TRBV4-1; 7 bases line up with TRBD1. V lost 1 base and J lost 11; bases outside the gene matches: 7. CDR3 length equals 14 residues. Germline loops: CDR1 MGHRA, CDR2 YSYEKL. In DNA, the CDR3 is TGCGCCAGCAGCCAAGGACAGGGTAGAGAGAAACTGTTTTTT. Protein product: CASSQGQGREKLFF.

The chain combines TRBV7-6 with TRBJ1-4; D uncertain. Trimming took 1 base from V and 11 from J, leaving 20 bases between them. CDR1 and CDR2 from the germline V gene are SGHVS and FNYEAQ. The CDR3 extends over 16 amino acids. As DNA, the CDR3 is TGTGCCAGCAGCTTAGAGGGTCCAGGCCTAGCTAGGAAACTGTTTTTT. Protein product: CASSLEGPGLARKLFF.

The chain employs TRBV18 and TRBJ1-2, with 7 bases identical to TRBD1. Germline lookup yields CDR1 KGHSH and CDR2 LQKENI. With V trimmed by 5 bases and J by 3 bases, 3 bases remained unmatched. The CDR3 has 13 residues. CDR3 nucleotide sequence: TGTGCCAGCTCAAGACAGGGTGACTATGGCTACACCTTC. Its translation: CASSRQGDYGYTF.